This T cell receptor (beta chain) was sequenced for a study of blood T cell repertoires in COVID-19. Study context: Acute and convalescent COVID-19 samples came from the United States, Italy and Spain. Sources were T cells, B-cell-depleted T cells, or PBMCs; the material itself was cDNA or gDNA.

This clone was seen only once. While infection was still active, Seattle patients were enrolled and then followed longitudinally. Original processing notes: Scientists estimated how many nucleated cells there were by amplifying reference gene primers. Some clones are missing from TCRdb's copy, which holds only in-frame ones; the method was immunoSEQ multiplex PCR. The D gene and trimming were derived from the DNA, and the V and J assignments and clone size from that table. The sample has 200,000 or so clones; more than 75% are singletons. The clonotype was recovered from a person between 65 and 79 years old with COVID-19, enrolled during active disease. Sequenced: peripheral blood.

CDR3 sequence (DNA): TGTGCCACCACCCGGGACAGAACCTACGAGCAGTACTTC. Translating it yields CATTRDRTYEQYF. The genes are TRBV24-1 and TRBJ2-7; 7 bases are shared with TRBD1. CDR1 KGHDR and CDR2 SFDVKD come from the germline V gene. There are 13 residues in the CDR3. Unmatched junction bases numbered 5, after V lost 8 bases and J lost 2 bases.